This TCR beta chain comes out of a study of T cells after yellow fever vaccination. Study-level findings and limits: Contaminants from the bulk population, in the form of abundant clonotypes, could be found in FACS-sorted repertoires. Researchers noted that a small share of clonotypes showed up in both CD4 and CD8 compartments.

As regards this clonotype: What it binds is not known.

J gave up 4 bases and V 10 bases, and 4 bases lay outside the gene matches. The CDR3 is 12 amino acids. Germline V gives CDR1 LNHDA, CDR2 SQIVND (reference sequence). A process of 5'RACE template switching, which added a universal primer site and UMIs, was used to make TCR cDNA. TCRdb reanalysed the 5' RACE reads using MiXCR and keeps one entry per CDR3 protein. The repertoire consists of over 250,000 distinct CDR3 sequences, with around 4.9% occurring once and the leading ten covering 3% to 4%. The rearrangement links TRBV19 to TRBJ1-2, with TRBD1 matching 9 bases. Here the sequenced sample was CD4+ T cells sorted from PBMCs, taken on the day of the yellow fever booster vaccination. This clonotype originated in a man aged 18 to 29 who received the YFV17D yellow fever vaccine. CDR3 DNA: TGTGCCACCGGACAGGGGCTCTATGGCTACACCTTC. As protein: CATGQGLYGYTF.